This TCR beta chain was recorded in a study of vaccination and CD4 T cells after COVID-19. The Oncomine TCR Beta short-read assay was what sequenced the DNA obtained from cultured CD4+ T cells. Scientists extracted genomic DNA from CD4+ T cells grown in culture. TCRdb itself ran the PCR reads through MiXCR, one entry per CDR3 protein. The top ten hold roughly 21% of the sample, which has 9,500 to 14,000 distinct CDR3 sequences, around 28% seen once. This clonotype was counted between two and nine times. Its target is unknown. In germline, CDR1 is SGHAT, CDR2 FQNNGV. The V gene end was trimmed by 1 base and the J gene end by 7 bases; junction bases not matched to a gene: 7. The CDR3 runs 16 residues. Treatment meaning: 10-day PBMC culture with coronavirus spike peptide pools or control peptides (ViraFEST assay). Samples of CD4+ T cells were obtained from the unexposed donor before the COVID-19 pandemic (2011-2018).

What was sequenced was CD4+ T cells from blood, cultured in vitro. This clonotype was obtained from a human donor in good health. This chain joins TRBV11-2 and TRBJ1-6; 7 bases agree with TRBD1. The CDR3 bases are TGTGCCAGCAGCTTAGTTTCGGGACAGCAAAATTCACCCCTCCACTTT. Its protein product is CASSLVSGQQNSPLHF.